This is a list of T cell receptor beta chains from one sample in a study of blood T cell repertoires in COVID-19. This table comes from immunoSEQ multiplex PCR, and its TCRdb copy is limited to in-frame clones, with some not included. This table has 250,000 to 350,000 clones, 70% to 85% appearing once. What was sequenced was peripheral blood. The receptors originated from a human donor with COVID-19, enrolled during active disease. The donor label of this sample is uncertain. The conserved cysteine and the conserved F or W are not part of the CDR3 here. The size field is filled for only some rows; it gives once, few, many or a size class.

>.|TRBJ1-2|TRBV15
ATSRDFGQLRRYGYT
>.|TRBJ1-2|TRBV4-1
ASSIRDRGIRAYGYT
>few|TRBJ2-6|TRBV7-8
ASSLSRGTGLGGANVLT
>.|TRBJ2-1|TRBV27
ASSLGRFTYNEQF
>.|TRBJ1-1|TRBV12-3/TRBV12-4
ASSLVDREAF
>once|TRBJ2-1|TRBV28
ASSLALAGNNEQF
>.|TRBJ2-7|TRBV15
ATSTGTGVSYEQY
>.|TRBJ2-2|TRBV11-3
ASSLINTGELF
>.|TRBJ1-5|TRBV27
ASSPGVRNQPQH
>.|TRBJ2-1|TRBV6-5
ASSYFSGSSYNEQF
>.|TRBJ1-1|TRBV7-8
ASEGNTEAF
>.|TRBJ1-1|TRBV11-3
ASSERVSRVF
>.|TRBJ2-7|TRBV19
ASSSPTSGTYEQY
>.|TRBJ2-2|TRBV9
ASSHVAGGPPGELF
>.|TRBJ2-5|TRBV3-1/TRBV3-2
ASSPLGIGGRARETQY
>.|TRBJ2-3|TRBV19
ATQGAASTDTQY
>.|TRBJ2-7|TRBV28
ASRIGGLSYEQY
>few|TRBJ1-2|TRBV28
ASSSRDHGYT
>.|TRBJ2-7|TRBV6-6
ASSAGEGASYEQY
>.|TRBJ2-1|TRBV5-1
ASSLAQGVSNEQF
>.|TRBJ2-7|TRBV3-1/TRBV3-2
ASSGGLAGVQY
>.|TRBJ1-1|TRBV18
ASSPGKNTEAF